This TCR beta chain was retrieved from a study of cytomegalovirus exposure and HLA in healthy donors. Study summary: The 666 first-cohort repertoires shared a platform with the 130 or so validation repertoires, as reported in a later analysis. Study results and caveats: It was 150 to 200 TCR beta chains that were listed as cytomegalovirus-associated. Many donors shared some public TCRs, even though most TCR sequences were rare.

Note on this clone: The antigen is undetermined.

Separate from the approximately 670-subject first cohort, the roughly 120-subject validation cohort was the one that the donors belonged to. V lost 0 bases and J lost 4; bases outside the gene matches: 8. The germline CDR1 and CDR2 sequences are SGHRS and YFSETQ. The CDR3 covers 16 residues. The method was immunoSEQ multiplex PCR; TCRdb's version includes in-frame clones alone and lacks a portion of them. The top ten hold 6.5% to 7.5% of the sample, which has roughly 180,000 clones, 86% seen once. This receptor was taken from a man aged 25-45 years in good health and CMV-seropositive. The sample was PBMCs. This chain uses TRBV5-1 with TRBJ2-3; TRBD1 agrees at 7 bases. CDR3 sequence reads: CASSLVGTDRADTQYF. The DNA of the CDR3 is TGCGCCAGCAGCTTGGTTGGGACAGACAGAGCAGATACGCAGTATTTT.